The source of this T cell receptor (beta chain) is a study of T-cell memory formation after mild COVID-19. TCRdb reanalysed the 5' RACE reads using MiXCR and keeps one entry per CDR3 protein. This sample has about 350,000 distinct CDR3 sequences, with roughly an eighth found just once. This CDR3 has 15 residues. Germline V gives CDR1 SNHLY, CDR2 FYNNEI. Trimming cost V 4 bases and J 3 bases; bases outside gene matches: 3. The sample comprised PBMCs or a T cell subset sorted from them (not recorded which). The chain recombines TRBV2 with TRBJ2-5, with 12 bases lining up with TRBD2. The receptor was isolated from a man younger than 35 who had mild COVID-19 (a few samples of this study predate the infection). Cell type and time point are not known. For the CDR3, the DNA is TGTGCCAGCAGTGCGGCTAGCGGGGGGGAAGAGACCCAGTACTTC. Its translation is CASSAASGGEETQYF. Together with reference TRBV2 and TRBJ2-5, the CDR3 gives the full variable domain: EPEVTQTPSHQVTQMGQEVILRCVPISNHLYFYWYRQILGQKVEFLVSFYNNEISEKSEIFDDQFSVERPDGSNFTLKIRSTKLEDSAMYFCASSAASGGEETQYFGPGTRLLVL.